Each of the 27 T cell receptor beta chains below was sequenced from the same sample in a study of blood T cell repertoires in COVID-19. Method: immunoSEQ multiplex PCR; TCRdb's copy keeps in-frame clones and lacks some. Of about 270,000 clones in the sample, 80% to 90% were seen once. Sequencing was performed on peripheral blood. These receptors came from a woman in her 70s with acute or convalescent COVID-19.

The rearrangement joins TRBV5-4 to TRBJ2-5; 11 nucleotides match TRBD2. The CDR3 loop spans 15 amino acids. Per germline, CDR1 SGHNT and CDR2 YYREEE (reference sequence). V lost 1 base to trimming and J lost 4 bases; unmatched junction nucleotides: 3. DNA for the CDR3: TGTGCCAGCAGCTTGACCGGGACTAGCGGAGAGACCCAGTACTTC. It specifies CASSLTGTSGETQYF.

The chain recombines TRBV2 with TRBJ2-7; a possible D gene is TRBD1 (6 bases). Trimming shortened V by 6 bases and J by 4 bases, and 13 bases separated the two germline ends. The CDR3 runs 13 residues. Germline V gene sequence: CDR1 SNHLY, CDR2 FYNNEI. The CDR3 bases are TGTGCCAGCAGCGCAGGGGAGCGATACGAGCAGTACTTC. Protein: CASSAGERYEQYF. The entire variable domain, with the rest obtained from reference TRBV2 and TRBJ2-7, is as follows: EPEVTQTPSHQVTQMGQEVILRCVPISNHLYFYWYRQILGQKVEFLVSFYNNEISEKSEIFDDQFSVERPDGSNFTLKIRSTKLEDSAMYFCASSAGERYEQYFGPGTRLTVT.

This sequence joins TRBV4-1 and TRBJ1-2, with D tentatively TRBD1 (5 bases). Germline V lookup: CDR1 MGHRA, CDR2 YSYEKL. Trimming removed 0 bases at V and 5 bases at J, with 13 bases between. This CDR3 has 15 residues. This chain's CDR3 is CASSQDRGRGYGYTF. CDR3 nucleotide sequence: TGCGCCAGCAGCCAAGATCGGGGGAGGGGTTATGGCTACACCTTC.

This clone is a singleton in its sample. This sequence joins TRBV9 and TRBJ2-1; TRBD1 might be the D (6 bases). The CDR3 has 16 residues. Germline V gives CDR1 SGDLS, CDR2 YYNGEE. V lost 0 bases to trimming and J lost 0 bases, with 10 bases between them. The CDR3 sequence is CASSVGTDLSYNEQFF. The CDR3 DNA follows: TGTGCCAGCAGCGTAGGGACAGACCTCTCCTACAATGAGCAGTTCTTC.

The chain has TRBV10-2 and TRBJ1-5; 8 nucleotides line up with TRBD1. The CDR3 covers 15 residues. Germline V gene lookup returns CDR1 WSHSY and CDR2 SAAADI. V dropped 3 bases and J dropped 7; count of bases not matched to a gene: 8. CDR3 protein: CASSDLARGRQPQHF. DNA of the CDR3: TGCGCCAGCAGTGATCTTGCCAGGGGGCGACAGCCCCAGCATTTT.

In its sample, this clone was seen a few times. The V and J genes are TRBV19 and TRBJ1-5; D is unresolved. The V gene's germline CDR1 is LNHDA and CDR2 SQIVND (reference sequence). Trimming took 4 bases from V and 2 from J, leaving 12 bases between them. There are 15 residues in the CDR3. The CDR3 reads CASSTGGRGNQPQHF. In DNA form, the CDR3 reads TGTGCCAGTAGTACAGGAGGACGGGGCAATCAGCCCCAGCATTTT.

V and J are TRBV18 and TRBJ2-1; 9 bases match TRBD1. Germline V lookup: CDR1 KGHSH, CDR2 LQKENI. CDR3 length: 17 residues. V gave up 3 bases and J gave up 4 bases; unmatched junction bases: 10. CDR3 coding DNA: TGTGCCAGCTCACCCCCCCGGGACAGGGCAATGTACAATGAGCAGTTCTTC. Amino acids: CASSPPRDRAMYNEQFF.

The genes are TRBV5-1 and TRBJ1-1; 9 positions match TRBD1. The V gene's germline CDR1 is SGHRS and CDR2 YFSETQ. J lost 5 bases, V lost 4 bases, and 3 bases had no gene match. This CDR3 has 13 amino acids. Here the CDR3 reads CASSADRGTEAFF. The CDR3 DNA follows: TGCGCCAGCAGCGCGGACAGGGGAACTGAAGCTTTCTTT.

The chain uses TRBV27 and TRBJ2-7; 9 positions match TRBD1. Germline assignment: CDR1 MNHEY and CDR2 SMNVEV (reference sequence). The CDR3 totals 12 residues. J was trimmed by 5 bases and V by 7 bases; bases with no gene match: 3. In DNA, the CDR3 is TGTGCCAGCATCGGGACAGGGAACGAGCAGTACTTC. Protein product: CASIGTGNEQYF.

This chain links TRBV6-5 with TRBJ1-5; no clear D gene. V lost 4 bases and J lost 7, with 11 bases in between. CDR1 and CDR2 from the germline V gene are MNHEY and SVGAGI. The CDR3 consists of 13 residues. The CDR3 DNA reads as TGTGCCAGCAGTTCCGCGGGCGGCCAGCCCCAGCATTTT. Protein sequence: CASSSAGGQPQHF.

A single count supports this clone. The gene calls are TRBV6-5 and TRBJ1-1, with 9 bases that match TRBD1. CDR1 MNHEY and CDR2 SVGAGI come from the germline V gene. This CDR3 is 14 amino acids long. V shed 6 bases, J shed 4 bases, and the junction held 6 bases outside the gene matches. The CDR3 region has the DNA TGTGCCAGCAGGGATCGACAGGGGGGCACTGAAGCTTTCTTT. Protein sequence: CASRDRQGGTEAFF.

The V and J genes are TRBV12-3 or TRBV12-4 and TRBJ1-1; no reliable D call. The V gene lost 3 bases and the J gene lost 1 base, with 6 bases spanning the gap. There are 13 residues in the CDR3. In DNA form, the CDR3 reads TGTGCCAGCAGTTTCAGACAGAACACTGAAGCTTTCTTT. Encoded protein: CASSFRQNTEAFF.

The chain is built from TRBV19 and TRBJ2-3; TRBD2 aligns across 11 bases. The CDR3 is 14 amino acids. The germline CDR1 and CDR2 sequences are LNHDA and SQIVND (reference sequence). Trimming removed 3 bases from V and 10 bases from J; junction bases left unmatched: 6. CDR3: CASSISTSGGSQYF. CDR3 nucleotide sequence: TGTGCCAGTAGTATTAGCACTAGCGGGGGTTCGCAGTATTTT.

The V gene is TRBV2, the J gene TRBJ2-5; 11 positions match TRBD2. Trimming took 6 bases from V and 2 from J; bases not matched to a gene: 5. Per germline, CDR1 SNHLY and CDR2 FYNNEI. This CDR3 contains 15 residues. DNA of the CDR3: TGTGCCAGCAGGAGGGCTAGCGGGGGGCAAGAGACCCAGTACTTC. Translated: CASRRASGGQETQYF.

This chain connects TRBV20-1 to TRBJ1-2; D is ambiguous. From germline, CDR1 is DFQATT and CDR2 SNEGSKA (reference sequence). The CDR3 extends over 11 amino acids. Trimming left V 6 bases short and J 7 bases short, with 12 bases between. The CDR3 spells CSAEAYGGYTF. The CDR3, as DNA: TGCAGTGCCGAGGCTTATGGTGGCTACACCTTC.

This clone appeared once. This chain connects TRBV24-1 to TRBJ2-3; D is perhaps TRBD1 (6 bases). CDR1 and CDR2 from the germline V gene are KGHDR and SFDVKD. This CDR3 has 14 amino acids. Trimming cost V 5 bases and J 2 bases, with 10 bases left between them. The CDR3 protein is CATSGKGDTDTQYF. In DNA, the CDR3 is TGTGCCACCAGTGGGAAGGGGGACACAGATACGCAGTATTTT.

The V and J genes are TRBV18 and TRBJ1-3, with 8 bases identical to TRBD1. J lost 2 bases, V lost 3 bases, and 9 bases had no gene match. The CDR3 runs to 17 residues. Per the germline V gene, CDR1 is KGHSH and CDR2 is LQKENI. The CDR3, as DNA: TGTGCCAGCTCACCCGTTCGGGAACAGGGGGCTGGAAACACCATATATTTT. Residues: CASSPVREQGAGNTIYF.

The chain links TRBV19 to TRBJ2-3; perhaps TRBD2 as D (6 bases). Germline CDR1 is LNHDA and CDR2 is SQIVND (reference sequence). V lost 6 bases to trimming and J lost 4 bases, with 20 bases between them. The CDR3 runs to 16 residues. The CDR3 coding sequence is TGTGCCAGTAGGACTCTGGGAAGGCGGGGCGCAGATACGCAGTATTTT. Amino acids: CASRTLGRRGADTQYF.

This clone was seen once. The chain joins TRBV12-3 or TRBV12-4 to TRBJ1-3; D remains ambiguous. This CDR3 is 13 amino acids long. V was pared by 2 bases and J by 7 bases, with 9 bases between. CDR3 loop: CASSLRSRNTIYF. The CDR3 nucleotides read TGTGCCAGCAGTTTAAGGTCGCGGAACACCATATATTTT.

This clone was seen only once. This rearrangement joins TRBV2 to TRBJ2-7; TRBD2 matches 7 bases. The CDR3 is made up of 12 amino acids. Germline CDR1 SNHLY, CDR2 FYNNEI. Unmatched junction bases numbered 5, after V lost 11 bases and J lost 1 base. CDR3 residues: CAGGVLSYEQYF. The CDR3 DNA follows: TGTGCCGGGGGGGTGTTATCCTACGAGCAGTACTTC.

This clone was seen a handful of times. The chain links TRBV24-1 to TRBJ2-3; 7 nucleotides line up with TRBD1. The V gene end was trimmed by 4 bases and the J gene end by 4 bases; junction bases not matched to a gene: 4. The germline V gene encodes CDR1 KGHDR and CDR2 SFDVKD. The CDR3 covers 14 residues. CDR3 nucleotides: TGTGCCACCAGTGACGCCAGGGGGTCAGATACGCAGTATTTT. It translates to CATSDARGSDTQYF.

The J gene is TRBJ1-2, the V gene TRBV7-8; 9 bases map to TRBD1. The CDR3 runs to 15 residues. With 4 bases clipped from V and 8 bases from J, the junction kept 11 bases outside the gene matches. The germline V gene has CDR1 SGHVS and CDR2 FQNEAQ. DNA of the CDR3: TGTGCCAGCAGCTCCCCTGAACAGGGGGCAGGAGGCTACACCTTC. Its translation is CASSSPEQGAGGYTF.

This clone appeared once. The rearrangement uses TRBV19 and TRBJ2-5; tentative D call: TRBD1 (5 bases). The CDR3 covers 13 residues. Germline CDR1 and CDR2: LNHDA and SQIVND (reference sequence). Trimming pared 4 bases from V and 1 base from J, leaving 7 bases between. The CDR3 protein is CASSRQGQETQYF. The CDR3 nucleotides read TGTGCCAGTAGTAGGCAGGGCCAAGAGACCCAGTACTTC.

The rearrangement uses TRBV29-1 and TRBJ1-1, with 8 bases aligning to TRBD1. CDR1 is SQVTM, CDR2 ANQGSEA, per germline. With V trimmed by 7 bases and J by 3 bases, 4 bases remained unmatched. The CDR3 is 12 amino acids. The CDR3 loop is CSASQGDTEAFF. CDR3 in DNA: TGCAGCGCATCACAGGGGGACACTGAAGCTTTCTTT.

V and J are TRBV29-1 and TRBJ1-5; D is perhaps TRBD1 (5 bases). Trimming pared 6 bases from V and 2 bases from J, leaving 8 bases between. Germline V lookup: CDR1 SQVTM, CDR2 ANQGSEA. The CDR3 sequence is 12 residues long. CDR3 loop: CSVGEGNQPQHF. The CDR3 coding sequence is TGCAGCGTGGGGGAGGGCAATCAGCCCCAGCATTTT.

This clone was counted a few times. The J gene is TRBJ1-3, the V gene TRBV7-9; D gene unclear. The length of the CDR3 is 15 residues. CDR1 is SEHNR, CDR2 FQNEAQ, per germline (reference sequence). Trimming took off 1 base at V and 0 bases at J, with 7 bases between the two ends. The CDR3 DNA reads as TGTGCCAGCAGCTTAGACGGGAGCTCTGGAAACACCATATATTTT. Translating gives CASSLDGSSGNTIYF.

V and J are TRBV7-9 and TRBJ1-1; 7 nucleotides line up with TRBD1. This CDR3 comprises 13 residues. J was trimmed by 1 base and V by 5 bases; bases with no gene match: 1. Germline CDR1 reads SEHNR; CDR2 reads FQNEAQ (reference sequence). CDR3 region: CASSDRANTEAFF. As DNA, the CDR3 is TGTGCCAGCAGCGACAGGGCGAACACTGAAGCTTTCTTT.